This entry features one TCR beta chain sequence. Its antigen is unidentified. The CDR3 has 17 amino acids. Germline V gene data show CDR1 as KGHSH and CDR2 as LQKENI. V was shortened by 6 bases and J by 6 bases, with 24 bases between the two germline ends. The data were taken from a study of blood T cells in healthy people across ages. Study conclusions and caveats: Estimated diversity across one million T cells was deemed an underestimate. Roughly linearly, TCR beta diversity per million T cells fell as age increased.

A sample-barcoded 5' primer and a J-beta primer mix were used in a second PCR of roughly 7 to 11 cycles. TCRdb recomputed calls from the 5' RACE reads with MiXCR, one row per CDR3 protein. The data show hundreds of thousands of distinct CDR3 sequences, 40% to 45% seen once. The receptor was isolated from a woman between 55 and 75 years old in good health. The chain recombines TRBV18 with TRBJ2-1; tentatively, D is TRBD1 (6 bases). Sequenced input: blood. CDR3 residues: CASSQLTRDTGRNEQFF. The CDR3 DNA sequence: TGTGCCAGCTCCCAGCTGACCCGGGACACTGGACGCAATGAGCAGTTCTTC.